This record concerns one T cell receptor beta chain sequence. The final CDR3 position lacks the conserved phenylalanine or tryptophan, pointing to a likely read error. The limits of the CDR3 on the DNA are not certain, so only TCRdb's listed CDR3 is given. Clones were read by immunoSEQ multiplex PCR, and TCRdb kept only the in-frame ones, dropping some. The sample includes approximately 85,000 clones, 80% to 95% of them seen just once. This sample was taken from a study of T cell changes during pregnancy in multiple sclerosis. The CDR3 spans 11 residues, counting both ends. Per germline, CDR1 SGHRS and CDR2 YFSETQ.

Sequenced here: peripheral blood, sampled in the first trimester of pregnancy. The receptor was derived from a female donor with multiple sclerosis, enrolled in a pregnancy study. The chain combines TRBV5-1 with TRBJ1-2. Here the CDR3 reads CASSSGSQVVI.